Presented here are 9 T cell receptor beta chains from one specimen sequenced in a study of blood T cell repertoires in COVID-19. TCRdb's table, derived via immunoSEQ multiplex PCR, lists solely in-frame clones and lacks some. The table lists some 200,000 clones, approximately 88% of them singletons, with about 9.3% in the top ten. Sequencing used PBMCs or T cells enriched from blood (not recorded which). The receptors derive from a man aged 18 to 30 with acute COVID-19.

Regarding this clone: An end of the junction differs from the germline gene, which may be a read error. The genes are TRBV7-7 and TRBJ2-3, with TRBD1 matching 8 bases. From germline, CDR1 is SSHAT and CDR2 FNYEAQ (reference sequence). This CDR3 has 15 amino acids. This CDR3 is CASSLTGGSTDTQYF. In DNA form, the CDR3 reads TGTGCTAGCAGCTTAACAGGGGGTAGCACAGATACGCAGTATTTT.

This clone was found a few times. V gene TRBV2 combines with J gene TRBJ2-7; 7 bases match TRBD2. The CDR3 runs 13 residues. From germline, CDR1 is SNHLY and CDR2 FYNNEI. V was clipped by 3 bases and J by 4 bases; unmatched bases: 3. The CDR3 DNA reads TGTGCCAGCAGTGAGCGGGAGAGGTACGAGCAGTACTTC. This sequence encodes CASSERERYEQYF.

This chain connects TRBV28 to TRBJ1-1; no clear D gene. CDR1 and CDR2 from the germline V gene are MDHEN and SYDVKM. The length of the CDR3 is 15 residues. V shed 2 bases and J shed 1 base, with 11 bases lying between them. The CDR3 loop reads CASSLLGVENTEAFF. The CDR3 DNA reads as TGTGCCAGCAGTTTACTGGGAGTGGAGAACACTGAAGCTTTCTTT.

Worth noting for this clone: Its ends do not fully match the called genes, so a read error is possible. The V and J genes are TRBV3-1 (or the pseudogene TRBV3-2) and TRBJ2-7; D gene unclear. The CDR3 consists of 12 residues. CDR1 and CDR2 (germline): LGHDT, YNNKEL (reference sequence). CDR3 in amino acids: CASSQVSSEQYF. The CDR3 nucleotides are TGTGCCAGCAGCCAAGTGTCCTCCGAGCAGTACTTC.

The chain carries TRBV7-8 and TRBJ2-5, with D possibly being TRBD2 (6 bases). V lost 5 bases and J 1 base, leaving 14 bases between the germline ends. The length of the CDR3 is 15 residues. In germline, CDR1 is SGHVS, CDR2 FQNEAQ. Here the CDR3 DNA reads TGTGCCAGCAGCCTCGGAGGGGCCCGCCAAGAGACCCAGTACTTC. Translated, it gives CASSLGGARQETQYF.

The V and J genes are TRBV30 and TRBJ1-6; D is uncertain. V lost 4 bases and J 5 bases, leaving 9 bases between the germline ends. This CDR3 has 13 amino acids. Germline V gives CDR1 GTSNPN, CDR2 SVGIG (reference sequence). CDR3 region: CAWTLRNNSPLHF. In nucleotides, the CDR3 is TGTGCCTGGACCCTTCGTAATAATTCACCCCTCCACTTT.

CDR3 nucleotide sequence: TGTGCCAGTAGTATCAGCGAGAGGTACACTGAAGCTTTCTTT. It yields the protein CASSISERYTEAFF. The V call is TRBV19, the J call TRBJ1-1; no reliable D call. CDR3 length equals 14 residues. The germline gives CDR1 LNHDA, CDR2 SQIVND (reference sequence). Trimming stripped 3 bases from V and 3 bases from J, with 11 bases between.

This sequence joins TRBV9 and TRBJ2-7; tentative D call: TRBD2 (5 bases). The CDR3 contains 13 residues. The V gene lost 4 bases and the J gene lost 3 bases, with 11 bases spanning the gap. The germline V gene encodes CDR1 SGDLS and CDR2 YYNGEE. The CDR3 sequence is CASSSGLNYEQYF. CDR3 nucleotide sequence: TGTGCCAGCAGCTCTGGACTTAACTACGAGCAGTACTTC. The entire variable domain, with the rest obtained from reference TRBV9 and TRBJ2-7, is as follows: DSGVTQTPKHLITATGQRVTLRCSPRSGDLSVYWYQQSLDQGLQFLIQYYNGEERAKGNILERFSAQQFPDLHSELNLSSLELGDSALYFCASSSGLNYEQYFGPGTRLTVT.

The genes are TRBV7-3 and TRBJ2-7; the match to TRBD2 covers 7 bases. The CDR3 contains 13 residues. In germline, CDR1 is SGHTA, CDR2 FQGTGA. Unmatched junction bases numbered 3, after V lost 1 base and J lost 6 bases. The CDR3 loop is CASSLIGEGEQYF. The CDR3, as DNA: TGTGCCAGCAGCTTAATAGGGGAGGGCGAGCAGTACTTC.